This TCR beta chain was identified during a study of cytomegalovirus exposure and HLA in healthy donors. This PCR relied on a set of 60 Vbeta primers and 13 Jbeta primers. Repertoires were generated with immunoSEQ multiplex PCR, while TCRdb's copy carries only in-frame clones and drops some. This table has 150,000 to 180,000 clones, about 68% appearing once. Findings of the study overall: There were around 160 TCR beta chains listed as cytomegalovirus-associated. Most observed TCR sequences were rare, whereas some public TCRs were detected in many donors.

This cohort consisted of healthy bone marrow donors. Details on this clone: Its antigen is currently unknown.

This CDR3 contains 14 residues. Germline lookup yields CDR1 SQVTM and CDR2 ANQGSEA. Sequenced material: PBMCs. The TCR comes from a man between 18 and 29 years old in good health and CMV-seronegative. This chain links TRBV29-1 with TRBJ1-4; D is uncertain. As DNA, the CDR3 is TGCATCGGAGGTCCCAGACTGAACCCGGCAAAACTGTTTTTT. Translating it yields CIGGPRLNPAKLFF.